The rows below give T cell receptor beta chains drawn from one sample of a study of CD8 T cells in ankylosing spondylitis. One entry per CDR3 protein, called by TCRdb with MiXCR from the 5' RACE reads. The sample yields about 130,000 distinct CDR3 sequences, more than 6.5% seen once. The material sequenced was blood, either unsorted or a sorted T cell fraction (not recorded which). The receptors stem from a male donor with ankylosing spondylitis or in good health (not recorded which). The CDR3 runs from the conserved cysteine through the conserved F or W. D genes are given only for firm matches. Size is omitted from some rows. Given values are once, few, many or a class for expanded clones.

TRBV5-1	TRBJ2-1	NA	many	TGCGCCAGCAGCGTCGCAGGGGAGAGGAACAATGAGCAGTTCTTC	CASSVAGERNNEQFF
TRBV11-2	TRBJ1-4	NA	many	TGTGCCAGCAGCTTGGTGGGTAGTGGGGAGCCAGAAGGCGAAAAACTGTTTTTT	CASSLVGSGEPEGEKLFF
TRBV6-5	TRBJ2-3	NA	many	TGTGCCAGCAGCCGGGCGGCGGATACGCAGTATTTT	CASSRAADTQYF
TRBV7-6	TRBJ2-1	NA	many	TGTGCCAGCAGCTTAGTTGGCGATTACATCCATGAGCAGTTCTTC	CASSLVGDYIHEQFF
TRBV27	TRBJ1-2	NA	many	TGTGCCAGCAGACCCGCTGGAGGGATGGTTGGCTACACCTTC	CASRPAGGMVGYTF
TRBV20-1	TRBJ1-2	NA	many	TGCAGTGCTAGTGAAATGGACAGATCTAACTATGGCTACACCTTC	CSASEMDRSNYGYTF
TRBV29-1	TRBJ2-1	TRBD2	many	TGCGCCTCACCGGGACCTCGGACTAGCGCCGACAATGAGCAGTTCTTC	CASPGPRTSADNEQFF
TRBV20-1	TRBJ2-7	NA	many	TGCAGTGCCCTCGGGGGCTCCTACGAGCAGTACTTC	CSALGGSYEQYF
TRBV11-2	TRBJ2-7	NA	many	TGTGCCAGCAGACTTAGAGCGCGGGACCTCTACGAGCAGTACTTC	CASRLRARDLYEQYF
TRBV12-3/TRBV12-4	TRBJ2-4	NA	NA	TGTGCCAGCTGTTTAGGCCCCACCCGACAGGCCGGAGCCAAAAACATTCAGTACTTC	CASCLGPTRQAGAKNIQYF
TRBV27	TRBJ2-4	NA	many	TGTGCCAGCAGTTTGTCCGGGGTCAAAAACATTCAGTACTTC	CASSLSGVKNIQYF
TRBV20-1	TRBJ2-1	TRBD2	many	TGCAGTGCTGCGAGCGGGGTCTACAATGAGCAGTTCTTC	CSAASGVYNEQFF
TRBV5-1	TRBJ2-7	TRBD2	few	TGCGCCAGCAGCGTCCAAAGCGGGGGCCGGTACGAGCAGTACTTC	CASSVQSGGRYEQYF
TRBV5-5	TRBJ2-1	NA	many	TGCGCCAGCAGCTTGGAAGCAGGCTCCTACAATGAGCAGTTCTTC	CASSLEAGSYNEQFF
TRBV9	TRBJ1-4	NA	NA	TGTGCCAGCAGCGTAACCTCGCGGGCAGAAGAAAAACTGTTTTTT	CASSVTSRAEEKLFF
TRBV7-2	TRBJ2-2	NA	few	TGTGCCAGCAGCTTACGGCTCGGGTCGGAGAACACCGGGGAGCTGTTTTTT	CASSLRLGSENTGELFF
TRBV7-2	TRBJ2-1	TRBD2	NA	TGTGCCAGCAGCTTGGGGGCTAGCGGGGGGGCCAGGAATGAGCAGTTCTTC	CASSLGASGGARNEQFF
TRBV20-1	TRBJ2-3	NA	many	TGCAGAGGGGGGGGGAGGGCCCACGATACGCAGTATTTT	CRGGGRAHDTQYF
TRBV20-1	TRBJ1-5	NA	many	TGCAGTGCTAGAGACGGCAATCAGCCCCAGCATTTT	CSARDGNQPQHF
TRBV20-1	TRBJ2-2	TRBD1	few	TGCTGTGCTAGAGCTCCCTCCAGGGGGCTCGGGGAGCTGTTTTTT	CCARAPSRGLGELFF
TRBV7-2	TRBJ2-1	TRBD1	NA	TGTGCCAGCTCCAGTCCGGGACAGCTATACAATGAGCAGTTCTTC	CASSSPGQLYNEQFF
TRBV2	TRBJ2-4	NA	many	TGTGCCAGCGGCCTGGGACATACGAACATTCAGTACTTC	CASGLGHTNIQYF
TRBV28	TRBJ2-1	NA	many	TGTGCCACCCGGAGGGAGCCAACAAATGAGCAGTTCTTC	CATRREPTNEQFF
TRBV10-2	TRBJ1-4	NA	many	TGCGCCAGCAGGGCCTCCGGAGGTTTTGAAAAACTGTTTTTT	CASRASGGFEKLFF
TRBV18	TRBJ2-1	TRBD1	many	TGTGCCAGCTCAGGTCTTTCCGGGACAGGGGGCTACAATGAGCAGTTCTTC	CASSGLSGTGGYNEQFF
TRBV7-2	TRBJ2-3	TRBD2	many	TGTGCCAGCAGCTTACCGGAGTTCGGAGTAGCGGGGGTGGCTAGCACAGATACGCAGTATTTT	CASSLPEFGVAGVASTDTQYF
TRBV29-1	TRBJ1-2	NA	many	TGCAGCGTTGATGTGGCATCATCTAACTATGGCTACACCTTC	CSVDVASSNYGYTF
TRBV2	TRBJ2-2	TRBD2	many	TGTGCCAGCAGAGGGACTAGCGGGGCTCCCGGGGAGCTGTTTTTT	CASRGTSGAPGELFF
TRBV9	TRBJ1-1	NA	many	TGTGCCAGCAGCCCGAGGGGCCAGGGAGCGAACACTGAAGCTTTCTTT	CASSPRGQGANTEAFF
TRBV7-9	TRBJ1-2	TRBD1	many	TGTGCCAGCAGCTTTCAGGGACAGGAGCACGGCTACACCTTC	CASSFQGQEHGYTF
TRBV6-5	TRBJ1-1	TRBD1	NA	TGTGCCAGCAGTTACTCTGGACAGGGTAACACTGAAGCTTTCTTT	CASSYSGQGNTEAFF